The 11 T cell receptor beta chains given below trace back to one sample, sequenced in a study of T cell clonality in common variable immunodeficiency. Assay: immunoSEQ multiplex PCR; the TCRdb copy retains only in-frame clones and omits some. The sample has about 74,000 clones, none seen only once. Sequenced material: peripheral blood mononuclear cells. The receptors shown here come from a person between 18 and 70 years old in good health.

This clone appeared many times. The sequence runs out 3 residues before the end of the CDR3; the remainder is reconstructed from the germline J gene. J is TRBJ1-2 and V is TRBV19; the D is unclear. The CDR3 extends over 17 amino acids. V gave up 5 bases and J gave up 0 bases, with 19 bases separating them. Germline loops: CDR1 LNHDA, CDR2 SQIVND (reference sequence). CDR3 protein: CASSPRTGLRSNYGYTF. The covered CDR3 bases are TGTGCCAGTAGTCCCCGGACTGGGCTCCGGTCTAACTATGGC.

This clone occurred many times. Coverage ceases 3 residues before the CDR3 finishes, and the germline J gene fills in the end. This chain connects TRBV5-1 to TRBJ2-2, with D hard to call. The length of the CDR3 is 14 residues. The V end was cut by 7 bases, the J end by 6 bases, with 16 bases between. In germline, CDR1 is SGHRS, CDR2 YFSETQ. CDR3: CASLAPSNAGELFF. The part of the CDR3 DNA that was read is TGCGCCAGCTTAGCTCCCAGCAACGCCGGGGAG.

This clone was found many times. CDR3 residues: CASSRSGVSSYNEQFF. The DNA read from the CDR3 is TGTGCCAGCAGCCGATCGGGGGTAAGCTCCTACAATGAG. The chain joins TRBV7-3 to TRBJ2-1; D may be TRBD2 (6 bases). The sequence runs out 3 residues before the end of the CDR3; the remainder is reconstructed from the germline J gene. From germline, CDR1 is SGHTA and CDR2 FQGTGA. The CDR3 is 16 residues long. Trimming removed 5 bases at V and 0 bases at J, with 14 bases between.

This clone was detected many times. The CDR3 end is not reached by the read, which stops 3 residues before it; the germline J gene fills it in. The same CDR3 is also encoded by other DNA sequences in this sample. The J gene is TRBJ2-7, the V gene TRBV5-6; unclear D gene. This CDR3 spans 15 amino acids. Trimming shortened V by 0 bases and J by 2 bases, and 12 bases separated the two germline ends. CDR1 is SGHDT and CDR2 is YYEEEE in the germline V gene. CDR3 amino acids: CASSLGPKGPYEQYF. The sequenced part of the CDR3 DNA is TGTGCCAGCAGCTTGGGCCCAAAGGGCCCCTACGAG.

This clone was counted ten times or more. The read stops 3 residues short of the end of the CDR3; the missing end is completed from the germline J gene. The rearrangement joins TRBV14 to TRBJ2-1; D uncertain. The ends were cut back, 6 bases at V and 5 bases at J, with 5 bases in the middle. The V gene's germline CDR1 is SGHDN and CDR2 FVKESK. The CDR3 is made up of 11 amino acids. This CDR3 is CASSTDNEQFF. The sequenced CDR3 bases are TGTGCCAGCAGTACTGACAATGAG.

This clone has a count of ten or more. The CDR3 goes on 3 residues after the read ends, and that part is filled in from the germline J gene. This rearrangement joins TRBV20-1 to TRBJ2-1; TRBD2 agrees at 13 bases. Trimming cost V 6 bases and J 8 bases; bases outside gene matches: 13. Germline-derived CDR1 and CDR2 are DFQATT and SNEGSKA (reference sequence). The CDR3 is made up of 16 amino acids. The CDR3 bases that were read are TGCAGTGCGAGAACTAGCGGGAGGGCCCGGGTCCATGAG. Its translation: CSARTSGRARVHE. The whole CDR3 protein is CSARTSGRARVHEQFF.

In this sample, this clone turned up many times. The read falls 3 residues short of the CDR3 end, and the missing part is taken from the germline J gene. This sequence joins TRBV6-1 and TRBJ1-4, with TRBD1 identical over 7 bases. Per the germline V gene, CDR1 is MNHNS and CDR2 is SASEGT. This CDR3 contains 16 residues. V was pared by 4 bases and J by 5 bases, with 10 bases of the junction left unmatched. CDR3 sequence: CASSAESGQTNEKLFF. The covered CDR3 bases are TGTGCCAGCAGTGCGGAGTCGGGACAGACAAATGAAAAA.

A note on this clone: The CDR3 goes on 3 residues after the read ends, and that part is filled in from the germline J gene. The chain links TRBV2 to TRBJ2-4, with a weak D call TRBD2 (5 bases). The CDR3 loop spans 12 amino acids. The germline CDR1 and CDR2 sequences are SNHLY and FYNNEI. CDR3 DNA, as far as it was read: TGTGCCAGCACCCCTCAGAGACTATAT. Its protein is CASTPQRLY. The whole CDR3 is CASTPQRLYQYF.

At least ten counts were recorded for this clone. The missing CDR3 end, 3 residues past where the read stops, is filled in from the germline J gene. The chain combines TRBV5-6 with TRBJ2-7; no clear D. Germline CDR1 SGHDT, CDR2 YYEEEE. This CDR3 region has 11 residues. Deletions cut 4 bases from V and 2 bases from J, with 4 bases between. The CDR3 sequence: CASSPTYEQYF. The DNA read from the CDR3 is TGTGCCAGCAGCCCTACCTACGAG.

This clone was seen repeatedly, ten times or more. The CDR3 loop reads CSAREPIAGNYGYTF. The CDR3 DNA, read in part, is TGCAGTGCTAGAGAACCAATCGCGGGTAACTATGGC. The rearrangement links TRBV20-1 to TRBJ1-2; no clear D gene. The read terminates 3 residues before the CDR3 end, so the remaining end is supplied by the germline J gene. The CDR3 is made up of 15 amino acids. V was clipped by 0 bases and J by 1 base, with 12 bases between them. The germline V gene encodes CDR1 DFQATT and CDR2 SNEGSKA (reference sequence).

This clone came up many times. The read gets to within 3 residues of the CDR3 end, and the germline J gene fills in the rest. This chain connects TRBV7-8 to TRBJ2-7; TRBD2 matches 13 bases. This CDR3 region has 14 residues. V dropped 5 bases and J dropped 6; count of bases not matched to a gene: 4. Per the germline V gene, CDR1 is SGHVS and CDR2 is FQNEAQ. The covered CDR3 bases are TGTGCCAGCAGCACTAGCGGGGGGGTCGGCGAG. Its translation: CASSTSGGVGE. The complete CDR3 reads CASSTSGGVGEQYF.